This T cell receptor beta chain was profiled in a study of immune evolution from preneoplasia to lung adenocarcinoma. Whole-study results and caveats: Normal lung had highest clonality; later lesions appeared denser, more diverse. KRAS-mutant nodules had the highest T cell clonality.

Histologic diagnosis was independently verified by two lung pathologists. The sample holds a few counts of this clone. As yet, its antigen is unknown. The CDR3 covers 15 residues. The V end lost 4 bases, the J end lost 0 bases, and 10 bases lay between the germline ends. Germline CDR1 ENHRY, CDR2 SYGVKD. Here immunoSEQ multiplex PCR was the method, and the copy in TCRdb shows in-frame clones only, minus some. Of about 7,500 clones detected, approximately 80% appear once; the ten largest clones hold 2.7%. The sequenced material came from FFPE invasive lung adenocarcinoma tissue. The sequence came from a middle-aged person with lung adenocarcinoma. The chain couples TRBV10-3 to TRBJ2-4; D is uncertain. CDR3 region: CAISGSTGAKNIQYF. The CDR3 region has the DNA TGTGCCATCAGTGGGTCTACCGGAGCCAAAAACATTCAGTACTTC.